The sequence of this T cell receptor (beta chain) was determined in a study of a mutant IDH1 vaccine in newly diagnosed glioma (dated by TCRdb to about 2021). With respect to the entire study: Vaccination was initiated 4-6 weeks after radiotherapy alone, or concurrently with temozolomide cycles in the chemotherapy-containing groups. For exploratory analyses, longitudinal TCRB deep sequencing was carried out in 25 treated patients wherever samples were available. Before enrollment, most patients had been given radiochemotherapy with temozolomide as standard therapy, while the rest had received either radiotherapy alone or temozolomide alone. Peripheral blood samples were drawn at six visits, namely V03 (baseline), V05, V07, V10, V12 and V13. Visit V12 was the week-35 safety follow-up and visit V13 was the week-47 end of study. The approximately 33 treated patients were about 60% male and around 40% female, with a mean age of around 40 years.

Libraries came from the immunoSEQ multiplex PCR assay. Rearranged TCR beta chain sequences were amplified using the hsTCRB Kit according to the manufacturer's protocol. TCRB libraries were sequenced on an Illumina MiSeq. Processing in the source paper ran as follows. The kit vendor's proprietary platform handled demultiplexing, trimming and gene mapping. The source is immuneACCESS, and TCRdb retained only in-frame sequences with V and J called. Part of the clones is not carried over; for the studies checked, unresolved V genes explain less than half of this, and the remainder is unexplained. The V and J calls and clone size were taken over from that table, and D and trimming were inferred from the DNA. The sample yields about 94,000 clones; roughly 90% were counted once. Around 0.77% of the sample is taken by the ten largest. Based on the germline V gene, the CDR1 and CDR2 sequences are SNHLY and FYNNEI. Clipping removes 1 base from V and 4 bases from J, with 5 as the unmatched junction base count. From cysteine to phenylalanine, the CDR3 is 15 amino acids long. Only the CDR3 part of the read is kept: 45 bases, read in frame from the first base.

What the research found in general, with its limitations: Changes in the top peripheral T cell clonotypes picked up by TCRB sequencing did not appear to be linked to pseudoprogression. Selection of PBMC samples for TCRB deep sequencing was based on availability. According to the authors, sample limitations meant that analyses of patient blood samples could not be reproduced. Across multiple MHC alleles, vaccine-induced immune responses were seen in around 93% of patients.

On this clone: Its antigen target is currently unknown. Base qualities are missing; no much larger clone stands one base away.

The sample's time point, from its label and the paper: week 47, end of study. Each vaccine dose, consisting of 300 ug of a 20-mer mutant IDH1 peptide in Montanide, was administered subcutaneously with topical imiquimod. Across visits V03 through V10, patients got a total of eight vaccinations, given in weeks 1, 3, 5, 7, 11, 15, 19 and 23. Donors had newly diagnosed WHO grade 3 or 4 IDH1-mutant astrocytomas with loss of nuclear ATRX. The samples were drawn from NOA16, a multicentre, single-arm, open-label phase I trial in Germany that tested a mutant IDH1 peptide vaccine in humans for the first time. Genomic DNA for TCRB sequencing was extracted from EDTA blood using the DNeasy Blood and Tissue Kit.

The receptor's source is a woman between 45 and 60 years old with glioma. The chain links TRBV2 with TRBJ2-3; 7 bases in between match TRBD1. Here the sequenced sample was PBMCs, taken from a glioma patient whose treatment included an IDH1 peptide vaccine. The CDR3 in this case is CASSEERQGSDTQYF. Read as DNA, the sequence is TGTGCCAGCAGTGAAGAGAGACAGGGCTCAGATACGCAGTATTTT.